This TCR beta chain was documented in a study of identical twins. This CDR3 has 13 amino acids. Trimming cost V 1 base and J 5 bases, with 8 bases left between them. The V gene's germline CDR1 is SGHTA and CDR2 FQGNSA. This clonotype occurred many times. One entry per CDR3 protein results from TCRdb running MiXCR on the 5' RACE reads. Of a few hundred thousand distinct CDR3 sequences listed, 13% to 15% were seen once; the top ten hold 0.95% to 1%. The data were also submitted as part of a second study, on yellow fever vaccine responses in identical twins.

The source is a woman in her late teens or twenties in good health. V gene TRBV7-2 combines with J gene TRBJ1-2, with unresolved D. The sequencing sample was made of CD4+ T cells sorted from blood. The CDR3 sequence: CASSLEPVYGYTF. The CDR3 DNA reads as TGTGCCAGCAGCTTAGAACCGGTTTATGGCTACACCTTC.